The next 20 T cell receptor beta chains were all read from a single sample in a study of regulatory T cells in long-lasting Graves disease. Stated time point: newly diagnosed GD, antithyroid drugs for less than 3 months. After RNA was extracted from PBMCs, the TCR library was made from it. Investigators prepared the TCR beta libraries by applying iRepertoire HTBI primers and Arm-PCR of CDR3 regions. TCRdb reprocessed the multiplex PCR reads with MiXCR, giving one entry per CDR3 protein. The table shows 350,000 to 550,000 distinct CDR3 sequences, with 14% occurring only once. These data also featured in a second study, about T cells in Graves' hyperthyroidism and ophthalmopathy.

Sequences were derived from peripheral blood mononuclear cells (PBMCs), sampled at new diagnosis, from a patient treated with antithyroid drugs. Receptors originate from a woman aged 45-60 years with Graves disease.

Ten or more counts support this clonotype. V is TRBV12-3 or TRBV12-4 and J is TRBJ2-5, with 7 bases matching TRBD2. This CDR3 is built from 16 residues. V gave up 0 bases and J gave up 7 bases; unmatched junction bases: 11. The CDR3 region has the DNA TGTGCCAGCAGTTTAGCGCGAGGGAGGGCCTCGGTGACCCAGTACTTC. The encoded protein is CASSLARGRASVTQYF.

This clonotype occurred once. The chain has TRBV4-2 and TRBJ2-7; D tentatively fits TRBD1 or TRBD2 (6 bases each). The CDR3 loop spans 16 amino acids. Germline values: CDR1 LGHNA, CDR2 YNFKEQ. Trimming took 1 base from V and 2 from J, leaving 15 bases between them. The CDR3 DNA reads TGTGCCAGCAGCCAAGTCGGGGGCGAGAACCCCTACGAGCAGTACTTC. This encodes CASSQVGGENPYEQYF.

The sample holds many counts of this clonotype. J is TRBJ1-1 and V is TRBV10-3; possibly TRBD1 for D (5 bases). The germline CDR1 and CDR2 sequences are ENHRY and SYGVKD. With 4 bases removed from V and 5 bases from J, the gap between germline ends came to 11 bases. The length of the CDR3 is 13 residues. The CDR3 loop is CAISGGRGTEAFF. CDR3 bases: TGTGCCATCAGTGGGGGCCGGGGGACTGAAGCTTTCTTT.

On this clonotype: Only one base separates this from a far larger clonotype, so it likely reflects a read error. J is TRBJ2-1 and V is TRBV7-8; 11 nucleotides match TRBD2. Germline V gives CDR1 SGHVS, CDR2 FQNEAQ. V lost 1 base, J lost 6 bases, and 8 bases stayed unmatched. This CDR3 comprises 17 residues. This CDR3 is CASSLVTLAGGSNEQFF. CDR3 coding DNA: TGTGCCAGCAGCTTAGTGACTCTAGCGGGAGGCTCCAATGAGCAGTTCTTC. The entire variable domain, with the rest obtained from reference TRBV7-8 and TRBJ2-1, is as follows: GAGVSQSPRYKVAKRGQDVALRCDPISGHVSLFWYQQALGQGPEFLTYFQNEAQLDKSGLPSDRFFAERPEGSVSTLKIQRTQQEDSAVYLCASSLVTLAGGSNEQFFGPGTRLTVL.

The chain employs TRBV9 and TRBJ1-3; 7 bases align to TRBD1. Germline CDR1 is SGDLS and CDR2 is YYNGEE. The CDR3 length is 14 residues. J was trimmed by 3 bases and V by 7 bases; bases with no gene match: 7. CDR3 loop: CASRDRADGNTIYF. The CDR3 DNA sequence: TGTGCCAGCCGAGACAGGGCGGATGGAAACACCATATATTTT.

J is TRBJ1-1 and V is TRBV9; no clear D gene. The V and J ends lost 0 bases and 1 base respectively, with 4 bases between them. Germline CDR1 and CDR2: SGDLS and YYNGEE. The CDR3 consists of 13 residues. The CDR3 nucleotides are TGTGCCAGCAGCGTAGTGTCGAACACTGAAGCTTTCTTT. Translating gives CASSVVSNTEAFF.

The CDR3 reads CASSIERANLYYNEQFF. The CDR3 bases are TGTGCCAGTAGTATCGAGCGCGCAAACCTATACTACAATGAGCAGTTCTTC. The V and J genes are TRBV19 and TRBJ2-1; D gene uncertain. The germline V gene encodes CDR1 LNHDA and CDR2 SQIVND (reference sequence). The CDR3 loop spans 17 amino acids. With 3 bases removed from V and 3 bases from J, the gap between germline ends came to 18 bases.

This clonotype has ten or more counts. J is TRBJ2-7 and V is TRBV30; either TRBD1 or TRBD2 may fit D (5 bases each). The V end was cut by 0 bases, the J end by 1 base, with 16 bases between. CDR3 length equals 16 residues. Germline V gene data show CDR1 as GTSNPN and CDR2 as SVGIG (reference sequence). The CDR3 loop is CAWSVRMGQRSYEQYF. CDR3 in DNA: TGTGCCTGGAGTGTACGAATGGGGCAGCGGTCCTACGAGCAGTACTTC.

The CDR3 here is CASRPGQGGIGELFF. The CDR3 region has the DNA TGTGCCAGCAGACCCGGACAGGGGGGAATCGGGGAGCTGTTTTTT. The chain carries TRBV2 and TRBJ2-2; 10 nucleotides match TRBD1. The CDR3 runs to 15 residues. Germline values: CDR1 SNHLY, CDR2 FYNNEI. V lost 6 bases and J lost 7; bases outside the gene matches: 8.

In this sample, this clonotype turned up a few times. The rearrangement uses TRBV7-9 and TRBJ2-7, with a weak D call TRBD2 (6 bases). Looked up from germline, CDR1 is SEHNR and CDR2 is FQNEAQ (reference sequence). V lost 7 bases and J lost 2, with 15 bases in between. The CDR3 is 14 residues long. DNA for the CDR3: TGTGCCAGCACAGGGACTTGGGGCACCTACGAGCAGTACTTC. This sequence encodes CASTGTWGTYEQYF.

This chain joins TRBV7-6 and TRBJ1-6; TRBD1 aligns across 7 bases. The CDR3 has 14 amino acids. V shed 5 bases and J 10 bases; nucleotides not matched to a gene: 8. Germline V gene data show CDR1 as SGHVS and CDR2 as FNYEAQ. The CDR3 DNA sequence: TGTGCCAGCAGCAAAACAGGGGTCGGCTCACCCCTCCACTTT. As protein: CASSKTGVGSPLHF.

The rearrangement joins TRBV7-9 to TRBJ2-3; 15 bases line up with TRBD2. The junction had 8 bases not matched to a gene; V was cut back by 11 bases and J by 2 bases. The V gene's germline CDR1 is SEHNR and CDR2 FQNEAQ (reference sequence). The CDR3 is 16 amino acids. The CDR3 sequence is CAVPGTSGRNTDTQYF. As DNA, the CDR3 is TGTGCCGTCCCCGGGACTAGCGGGAGGAACACAGATACGCAGTATTTT. The full variable domain, in which reference TRBV7-9 and TRBJ2-3 provide the parts outside the CDR3, is DTGVSQNPRHKITKRGQNVTFRCDPISEHNRLYWYRQTLGQGPEFLTYFQNEAQLEKSRLLSDRFSAERPKGSFSTLEIQRTEQGDSAMYLCAVPGTSGRNTDTQYFGPGTRLTVL.

V usage is TRBV7-9 and J usage is TRBJ1-3; no clear D gene. CDR1 is SEHNR and CDR2 is FQNEAQ in the germline V gene (reference sequence). CDR3 length equals 17 residues. Trimming pared 5 bases from V and 0 bases from J, leaving 17 bases between. DNA of the CDR3: TGTGCCAGCAGCCTTCCTTGGCAGCCCCTCTCTGGAAACACCATATATTTT. Protein product: CASSLPWQPLSGNTIYF. The complete variable domain, with remaining parts taken from reference TRBV7-9 and TRBJ1-3, reads DTGVSQNPRHKITKRGQNVTFRCDPISEHNRLYWYRQTLGQGPEFLTYFQNEAQLEKSRLLSDRFSAERPKGSFSTLEIQRTEQGDSAMYLCASSLPWQPLSGNTIYFGEGSWLTVV.

This clonotype was seen ten or more times. J is TRBJ2-2 and V is TRBV11-2; D not certain. Germline V lookup: CDR1 SGHAT, CDR2 FQNNGV. The CDR3 totals 15 residues. V gave up 2 bases and J gave up 3 bases, with 10 bases separating them. This chain's CDR3 is CASSLRVLDTGELFF. CDR3 DNA sequence: TGTGCCAGCAGCTTACGGGTGTTGGACACCGGGGAGCTGTTTTTT. The full variable domain, completed using reference TRBV11-2 and TRBJ2-2, is EAGVAQSPRYKIIEKRQSVAFWCNPISGHATLYWYQQILGQGPKLLIQFQNNGVVDDSQLPKDRFSAERLKGVDSTLKIQPAKLEDSAVYLCASSLRVLDTGELFFGEGSRLTVL.

This clonotype was seen ten or more times. The J gene is TRBJ2-7, the V gene TRBV28; tentatively, D is TRBD1 (5 bases). The CDR3 sequence is 14 residues long. Germline CDR1 and CDR2: MDHEN and SYDVKM. With 4 bases removed from V and 3 bases from J, the gap between germline ends came to 13 bases. The CDR3 spells CASSSGNRVYEQYF. The CDR3 DNA reads as TGTGCCAGCAGTTCAGGGAATAGGGTCTACGAGCAGTACTTC.

The chain has TRBV6-2 or TRBV6-3 and TRBJ2-7; D is uncertain. This CDR3 contains 12 residues. V lost 5 bases and J lost 3, with 8 bases in between. Germline CDR1 MNHEY, CDR2 SVGEGT. CDR3 nucleotides: TGTGCCAGCAGTCAGGTGGTCTACGAGCAGTACTTC. Residues: CASSQVVYEQYF.

A word on this clonotype: A read error is possible here, since a much larger clone lies one base away. The V call is TRBV12-3 or TRBV12-4, the J call TRBJ2-3, with 7 bases aligning to TRBD2. V shed 5 bases, J shed 0 bases, and the junction held 11 bases outside the gene matches. The CDR3 sequence is 17 residues long. This chain's CDR3 is CASSERDSGLSTDTQYF. CDR3 DNA: TGTGCCAGCAGTGAAAGGGATAGCGGGCTGAGCACAGATACGCAGTATTTT.

This clonotype was observed a few times. This sequence joins TRBV5-6 and TRBJ2-3; D is undetermined. This CDR3 region has 15 residues. Per the germline V gene, CDR1 is SGHDT and CDR2 is YYEEEE. V was pared by 0 bases and J by 6 bases, with 14 bases between. The CDR3: CASSLEGYNADTQYF. The CDR3, as DNA: TGTGCCAGCAGCTTGGAAGGTTACAATGCGGATACGCAGTATTTT.

This sequence joins TRBV28 and TRBJ2-1, with unresolved D. The CDR3 spans 12 residues. The V gene lost 9 bases and the J gene lost 5 bases, with 11 bases spanning the gap. Germline loops: CDR1 MDHEN, CDR2 SYDVKM. CDR3 region: CASSGVDNEQFF. The CDR3 region has the DNA TGTGCCAGTTCCGGCGTGGACAATGAGCAGTTCTTC.

In this sample, this clonotype turned up many times. V and J are TRBV25-1 and TRBJ1-5; possibly TRBD1 for D (6 bases). This CDR3 spans 15 amino acids. The germline V gene has CDR1 MGHDK and CDR2 SYGVNS. Trimming took off 3 bases at V and 3 bases at J, with 12 bases between the two ends. The CDR3 coding sequence is TGTGCCAGCAGTGATTCGCAGGGGTCCAATCAGCCCCAGCATTTT. Protein: CASSDSQGSNQPQHF.